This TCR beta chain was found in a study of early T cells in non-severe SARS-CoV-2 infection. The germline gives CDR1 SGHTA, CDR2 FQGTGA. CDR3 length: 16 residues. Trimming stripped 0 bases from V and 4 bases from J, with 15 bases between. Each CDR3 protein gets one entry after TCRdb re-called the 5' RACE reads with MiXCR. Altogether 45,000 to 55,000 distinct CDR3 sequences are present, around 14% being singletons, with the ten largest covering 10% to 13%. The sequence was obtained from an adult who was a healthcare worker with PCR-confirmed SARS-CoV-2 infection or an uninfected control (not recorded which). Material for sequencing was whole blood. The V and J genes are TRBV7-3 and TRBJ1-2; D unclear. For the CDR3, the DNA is TGTGCCAGCAGCTTAACCCCCGAGGCCAGCTTCTATGGCTACACCTTC. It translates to CASSLTPEASFYGYTF. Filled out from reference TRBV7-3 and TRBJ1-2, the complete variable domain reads GAGVSQTPSNKVTEKGKYVELRCDPISGHTALYWYRQSLGQGPEFLIYFQGTGAADDSGLPNDRFFAVRPEGSVSTLKIQRTERGDSAVYLCASSLTPEASFYGYTFGSGTRLTVV.